One and the same sample provided the 9 T cell receptor beta chains below, sequenced in a study of response to subunit inactivated influenza vaccine. Via MiXCR, TCRdb re-called the RT-PCR reads, giving one row per CDR3 protein. The top ten hold under 13% of the sample, which has about 780,000 distinct CDR3 sequences, around 20% seen once. This material consisted of PBMCs from blood, taken 5 days after vaccination. These receptors came from a man in his forties or fifties who received an inactivated influenza vaccine.

The genes are TRBV20-1 and TRBJ1-6, with a tentative D call TRBD1 (6 bases). Per the germline V gene, CDR1 is DFQATT and CDR2 is SNEGSKA (reference sequence). V shed 3 bases and J shed 7 bases, with 19 bases lying between them. There are 16 residues in the CDR3. The CDR3: CSARMGLQGGNSPLHF. The CDR3 nucleotides are TGCAGTGCTAGGATGGGACTACAGGGTGGGAATTCACCCCTCCACTTT.

The chain couples TRBV24-1 to TRBJ2-1; 14 positions agree with TRBD2. From germline, CDR1 is KGHDR and CDR2 SFDVKD. The CDR3 consists of 16 residues. Germline trimming cut 4 bases from V and 9 bases from J; bases unmatched to any gene: 7. This CDR3 reads CATSDPTSGRVGEQFF. The CDR3 DNA is TGTGCCACCAGTGACCCGACTAGCGGGAGGGTTGGTGAGCAGTTCTTC.

There are many counts of this clonotype. The chain combines TRBV6-1 with TRBJ2-2; no definite D call. V lost 7 bases and J lost 1, with 10 bases in between. In germline, CDR1 is MNHNS, CDR2 SASEGT. The CDR3 covers 14 residues. The CDR3 nucleotides are TGTGCCAGCATCCCGACCCAGAACACCGGGGAGCTGTTTTTT. Protein product: CASIPTQNTGELFF.

This clonotype was recorded a few times. The chain links TRBV10-3 to TRBJ2-7; the match to TRBD2 covers 7 bases. The CDR3 length is 15 residues. With 10 bases clipped from V and 9 bases from J, the junction kept 21 bases outside the gene matches. Germline V gene data show CDR1 as ENHRY and CDR2 as SYGVKD. The CDR3 loop reads CATRTSGNEHGGQYF. The CDR3 nucleotides read TGTGCCACCAGGACAAGCGGGAACGAACATGGTGGGCAGTACTTC.

This clonotype was found a few times. V gene TRBV4-3 combines with J gene TRBJ2-3; D possibly uses TRBD1 or TRBD2 (5 bases each). Trimming took off 1 base at V and 2 bases at J, with 10 bases between the two ends. This CDR3 spans 15 amino acids. Germline V lookup: CDR1 LGHNA, CDR2 YSLEER. CDR3 protein: CASSQAGGTTDTQYF. CDR3 nucleotide sequence: TGCGCCAGCAGCCAAGCCGGTGGGACCACAGATACGCAGTATTTT.

The sample holds a few counts of this clonotype. The chain combines TRBV5-1 with TRBJ1-4; tentative D call: TRBD1 (5 bases). The germline V gene encodes CDR1 SGHRS and CDR2 YFSETQ. Trimming left V 3 bases short and J 2 bases short, with 11 bases between. This CDR3 has 15 amino acids. The CDR3 spells CASSWGVSTNEKLFF. For the CDR3, the DNA is TGCGCCAGCAGCTGGGGGGTGTCCACTAATGAAAAACTGTTTTTT.

Only one count was recorded for this clonotype. The chain carries TRBV20-1 and TRBJ2-3; D gene ambiguous. CDR3 size: 13 residues. In germline, CDR1 is DFQATT, CDR2 SNEGSKA (reference sequence). Trimming shortened V by 6 bases and J by 5 bases, and 15 bases separated the two germline ends. This CDR3 is CSARPGWIDTQYF. DNA of the CDR3: TGCAGTGCGCGGCCCGGGTGGATAGATACGCAGTATTTT.

The genes are TRBV6-2 or TRBV6-3 and TRBJ2-3, with D perhaps given as TRBD1 or TRBD2 (5 bases each). CDR3 length equals 14 residues. Germline loops: CDR1 MNHEY, CDR2 SVGEGT. Trimming took 5 bases from V and 4 from J, leaving 13 bases between them. The CDR3 protein is CASSIRERSDTQYF. In nucleotides, the CDR3 is TGTGCCAGCAGTATCAGGGAGAGGTCAGATACGCAGTATTTT.

J is TRBJ1-6 and V is TRBV4-2; D is perhaps TRBD1 (6 bases). The CDR3 spans 16 residues. Germline CDR1 LGHNA, CDR2 YNFKEQ. V was shortened by 0 bases and J by 8 bases, with 14 bases between the two germline ends. This CDR3 is CASSQDGQGIHSPLHF. CDR3 nucleotides: TGTGCCAGCAGCCAAGATGGGCAGGGGATCCATTCACCCCTCCACTTT.